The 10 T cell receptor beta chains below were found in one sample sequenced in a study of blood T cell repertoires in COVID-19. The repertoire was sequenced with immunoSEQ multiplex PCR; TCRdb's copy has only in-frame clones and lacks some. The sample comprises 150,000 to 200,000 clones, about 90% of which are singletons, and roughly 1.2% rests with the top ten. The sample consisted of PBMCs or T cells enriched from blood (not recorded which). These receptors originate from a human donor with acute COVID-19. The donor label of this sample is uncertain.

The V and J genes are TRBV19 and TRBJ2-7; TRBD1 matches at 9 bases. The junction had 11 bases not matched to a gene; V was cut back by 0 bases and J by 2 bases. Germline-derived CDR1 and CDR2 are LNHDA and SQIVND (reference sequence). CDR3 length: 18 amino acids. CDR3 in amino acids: CASSIDDSGTGMPYEQYF. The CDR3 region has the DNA TGTGCCAGTAGTATAGACGACTCCGGGACAGGGATGCCCTACGAGCAGTACTTC.

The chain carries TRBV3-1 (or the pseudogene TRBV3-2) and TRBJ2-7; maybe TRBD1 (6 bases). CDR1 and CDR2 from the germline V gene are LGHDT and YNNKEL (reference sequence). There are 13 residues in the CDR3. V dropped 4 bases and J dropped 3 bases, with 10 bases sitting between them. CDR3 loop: CASSLRTDYEQYF. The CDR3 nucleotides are TGTGCCAGCAGCCTTAGGACAGACTACGAGCAGTACTTC.

The CDR3 region is CATSDGAGLADTGELFF. The CDR3 DNA sequence: TGTGCCACCAGTGATGGCGCGGGACTAGCGGACACCGGGGAGCTGTTTTTT. This chain links TRBV24-1 with TRBJ2-2; TRBD2 agrees at 11 bases. The ends lost 3 bases at V and 3 bases at J; junction bases unmatched: 5. The CDR3 is 17 amino acids. CDR1 KGHDR and CDR2 SFDVKD come from the germline V gene.

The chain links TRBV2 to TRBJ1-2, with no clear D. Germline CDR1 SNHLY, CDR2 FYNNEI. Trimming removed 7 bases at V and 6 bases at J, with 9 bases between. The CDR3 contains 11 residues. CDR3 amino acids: CASTQVNGYTF. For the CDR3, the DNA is TGTGCCAGCACTCAGGTCAATGGCTACACCTTC.

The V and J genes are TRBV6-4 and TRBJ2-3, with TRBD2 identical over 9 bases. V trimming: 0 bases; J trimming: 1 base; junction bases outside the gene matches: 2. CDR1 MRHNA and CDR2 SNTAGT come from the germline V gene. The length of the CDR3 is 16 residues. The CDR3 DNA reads TGTGCCAGCAGTGACTCGCGGGGGGGCGGCACAGATACGCAGTATTTT. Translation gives CASSDSRGGGTDTQYF.

DNA for the CDR3: TGTGCCAGCAGCCGACTACGGACAGGGACGTCTGGAAACACCATATATTTT. Its translation is CASSRLRTGTSGNTIYF. This chain uses TRBV11-2 with TRBJ1-3, with 8 nucleotides matching TRBD1. Trimming at V came to 5 bases and at J to 1 base, leaving 10 bases not matched to a gene. The germline gives CDR1 SGHAT, CDR2 FQNNGV. The CDR3 contains 17 residues.

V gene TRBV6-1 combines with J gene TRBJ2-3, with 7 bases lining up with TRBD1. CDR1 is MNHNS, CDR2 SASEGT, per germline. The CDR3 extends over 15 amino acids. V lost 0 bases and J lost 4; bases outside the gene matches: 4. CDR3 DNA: TGTGCCAGCAGTGAAGCCCACGACAGGGCAGATACGCAGTATTTT. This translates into CASSEAHDRADTQYF.

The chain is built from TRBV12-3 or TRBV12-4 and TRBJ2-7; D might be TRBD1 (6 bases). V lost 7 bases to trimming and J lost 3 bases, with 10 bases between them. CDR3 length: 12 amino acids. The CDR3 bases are TGTGCCAGCACCCAAGGGGGCTACGAGCAGTACTTC. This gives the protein CASTQGGYEQYF.

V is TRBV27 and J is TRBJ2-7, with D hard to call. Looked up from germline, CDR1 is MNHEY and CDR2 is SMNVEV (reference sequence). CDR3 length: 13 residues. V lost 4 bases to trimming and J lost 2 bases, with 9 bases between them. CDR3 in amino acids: CASSYGRTYEQYF. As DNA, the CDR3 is TGTGCCAGCAGTTATGGCAGGACCTACGAGCAGTACTTC.

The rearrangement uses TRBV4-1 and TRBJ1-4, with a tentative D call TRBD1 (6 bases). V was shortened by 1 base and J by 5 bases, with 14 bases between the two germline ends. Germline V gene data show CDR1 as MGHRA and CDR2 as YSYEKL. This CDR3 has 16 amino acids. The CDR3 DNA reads TGCGCCAGCAGCCAAGGAACAGGGTCGGGGAATGAAAAACTGTTTTTT. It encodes CASSQGTGSGNEKLFF.